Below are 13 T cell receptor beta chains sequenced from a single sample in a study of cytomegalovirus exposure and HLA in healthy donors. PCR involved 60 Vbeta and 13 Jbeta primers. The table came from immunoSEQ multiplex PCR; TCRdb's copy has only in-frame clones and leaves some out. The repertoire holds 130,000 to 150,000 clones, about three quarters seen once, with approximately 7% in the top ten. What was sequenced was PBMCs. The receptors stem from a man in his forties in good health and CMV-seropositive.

This CDR3 reads CASINQGFGNQPQHF. The CDR3 coding sequence is TGTGCCAGCATCAATCAGGGGTTTGGCAATCAGCCCCAGCATTTT. This chain joins TRBV28 and TRBJ1-5; D possibly corresponds to TRBD1 (6 bases). Germline values: CDR1 MDHEN, CDR2 SYDVKM. V was shortened by 7 bases and J by 2 bases, with 15 bases between the two germline ends. The CDR3 runs 15 residues.

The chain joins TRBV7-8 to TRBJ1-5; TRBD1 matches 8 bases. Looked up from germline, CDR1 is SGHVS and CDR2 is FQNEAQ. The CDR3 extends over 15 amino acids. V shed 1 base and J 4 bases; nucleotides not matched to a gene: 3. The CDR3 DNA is TGTGCCAGCAGCTTAGAGCAGGGGGCGAATCAGCCCCAGCATTTT. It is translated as CASSLEQGANQPQHF.

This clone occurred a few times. The CDR3 DNA reads TGTGCCAGCAGCTGGGGACAGGGACTACGCACCGGGGAGCTGTTTTTT. As protein: CASSWGQGLRTGELFF. The chain is built from TRBV5-6 and TRBJ2-2, with 9 bases fitting TRBD1. J gave up 4 bases and V 3 bases, and 7 bases lay outside the gene matches. This CDR3 is 16 amino acids long. Germline V gene data show CDR1 as SGHDT and CDR2 as YYEEEE.

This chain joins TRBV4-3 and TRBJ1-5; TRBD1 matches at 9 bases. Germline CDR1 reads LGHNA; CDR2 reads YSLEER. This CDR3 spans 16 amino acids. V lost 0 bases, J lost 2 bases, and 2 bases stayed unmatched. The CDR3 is CASSQDWDRGNQPQHF. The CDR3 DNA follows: TGCGCCAGCAGCCAAGATTGGGACAGGGGCAATCAGCCCCAGCATTTT.

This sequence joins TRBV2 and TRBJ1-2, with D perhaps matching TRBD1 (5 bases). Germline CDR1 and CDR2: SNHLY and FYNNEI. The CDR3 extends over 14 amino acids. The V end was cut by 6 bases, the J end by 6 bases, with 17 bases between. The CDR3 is CASRQATEVNGYTF. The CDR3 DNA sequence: TGTGCCAGCAGACAGGCGACAGAAGTTAATGGCTACACCTTC.

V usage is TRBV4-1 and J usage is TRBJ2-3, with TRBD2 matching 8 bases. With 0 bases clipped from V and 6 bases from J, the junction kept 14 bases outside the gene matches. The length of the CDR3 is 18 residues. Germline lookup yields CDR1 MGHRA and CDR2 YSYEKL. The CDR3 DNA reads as TGCGCCAGCAGCCAAGAGTTTATGGGACTAGAGCGAACGGATACGCAGTATTTT. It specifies CASSQEFMGLERTDTQYF.

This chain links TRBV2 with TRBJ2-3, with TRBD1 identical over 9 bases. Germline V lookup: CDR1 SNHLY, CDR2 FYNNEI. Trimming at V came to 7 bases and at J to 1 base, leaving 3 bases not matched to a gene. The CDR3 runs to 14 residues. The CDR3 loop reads CASIRDRGTDTQYF. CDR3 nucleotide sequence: TGTGCCAGCATTCGGGACAGGGGCACAGATACGCAGTATTTT.

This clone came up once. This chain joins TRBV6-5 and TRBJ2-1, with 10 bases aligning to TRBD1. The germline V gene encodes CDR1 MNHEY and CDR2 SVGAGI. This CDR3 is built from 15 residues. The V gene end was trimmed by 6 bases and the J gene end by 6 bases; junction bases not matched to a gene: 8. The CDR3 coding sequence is TGTGCCAGCAGGACCGACAGGGGGCGCGTCAATGAGCAGTTCTTC. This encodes CASRTDRGRVNEQFF.

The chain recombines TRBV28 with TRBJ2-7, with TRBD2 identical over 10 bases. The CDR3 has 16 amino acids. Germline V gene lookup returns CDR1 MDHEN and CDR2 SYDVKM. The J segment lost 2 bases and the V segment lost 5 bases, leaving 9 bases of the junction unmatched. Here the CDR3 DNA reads TGTGCCAGCAGTCAAATAGCGGGGGGCACAACCTACGAGCAGTACTTC. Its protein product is CASSQIAGGTTYEQYF.

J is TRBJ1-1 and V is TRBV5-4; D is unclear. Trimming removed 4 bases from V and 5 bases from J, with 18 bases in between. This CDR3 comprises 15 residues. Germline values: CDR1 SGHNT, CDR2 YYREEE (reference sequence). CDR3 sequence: CASSPGRRVRTEAFF. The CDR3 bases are TGTGCCAGCAGCCCCGGGAGGAGGGTTCGAACTGAAGCTTTCTTT.

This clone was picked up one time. The CDR3 DNA follows: TGTGCCAGCAGCTCAGCGGTAGGGGCAGGCATAGCTAGTGGCTACACCTTC. This translates into CASSSAVGAGIASGYTF. The chain combines TRBV7-2 with TRBJ1-2; weak D call: TRBD1 (5 bases). Trimming left V 4 bases short and J 7 bases short, with 25 bases between. The germline V gene has CDR1 SGHTA and CDR2 FQGNSA. The CDR3 totals 17 residues.

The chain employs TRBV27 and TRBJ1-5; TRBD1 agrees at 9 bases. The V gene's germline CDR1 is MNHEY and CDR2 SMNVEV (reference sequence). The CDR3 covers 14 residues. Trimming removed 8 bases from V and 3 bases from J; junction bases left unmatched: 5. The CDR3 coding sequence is TGTGCCAGCCAACAGGGGGCGGACAATCAGCCCCAGCATTTT. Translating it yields CASQQGADNQPQHF.

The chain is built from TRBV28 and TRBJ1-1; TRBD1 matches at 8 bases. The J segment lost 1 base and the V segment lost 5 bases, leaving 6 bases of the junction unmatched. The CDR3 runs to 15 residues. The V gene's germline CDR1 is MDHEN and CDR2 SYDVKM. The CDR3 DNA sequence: TGTGCCAGCAGTGGATCCGGGACAGGGAACACTGAAGCTTTCTTT. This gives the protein CASSGSGTGNTEAFF.